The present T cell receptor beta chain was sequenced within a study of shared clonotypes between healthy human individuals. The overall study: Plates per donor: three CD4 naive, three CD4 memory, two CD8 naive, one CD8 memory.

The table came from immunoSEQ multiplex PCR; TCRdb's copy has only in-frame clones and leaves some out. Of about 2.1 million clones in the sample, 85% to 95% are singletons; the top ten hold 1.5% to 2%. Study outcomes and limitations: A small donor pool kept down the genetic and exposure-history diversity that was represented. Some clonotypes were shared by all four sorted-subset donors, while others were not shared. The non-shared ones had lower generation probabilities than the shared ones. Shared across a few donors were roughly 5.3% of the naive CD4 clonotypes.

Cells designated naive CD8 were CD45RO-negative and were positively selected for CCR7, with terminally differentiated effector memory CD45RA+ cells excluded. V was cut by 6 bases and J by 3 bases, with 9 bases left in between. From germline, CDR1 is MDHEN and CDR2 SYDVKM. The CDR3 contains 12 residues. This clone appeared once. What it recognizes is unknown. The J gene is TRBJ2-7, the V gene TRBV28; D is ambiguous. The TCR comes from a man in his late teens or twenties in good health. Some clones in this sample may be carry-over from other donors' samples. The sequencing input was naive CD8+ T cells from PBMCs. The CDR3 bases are TGTGCCAGCAGCCCCTGGTTCTACGAGCAGTACTTC. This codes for CASSPWFYEQYF.